The T cell receptor beta chain described here comes from a study of a mutant IDH1 vaccine in newly diagnosed glioma. Whole-study context: Vaccination began 4-6 weeks post radiotherapy alone, or with temozolomide cycles. The treated group averaged about 39 years old and was around 62% male, approximately 40% female.

In regard to this clone: Antigen: not known.

Only in-frame clones appear in the TCRdb table, and some are missing; sequencing was by immunoSEQ multiplex PCR. The sample lists tens of thousands of clones; approximately 80% were seen once. Specified time point: week 47, end of study. A single vaccine dose contained 300 ug of mutant IDH1 20-mer peptide, and topical imiquimod was used with it. Trimming shortened V by 4 bases and J by 4 bases, and 14 bases separated the two germline ends. The V gene's germline CDR1 is SGHNT and CDR2 YYREEE (reference sequence). The CDR3 is 14 amino acids. This TCR was recovered from a man between 35 and 55 years old with glioma. This chain joins TRBV5-4 and TRBJ2-5; D is tentatively TRBD1 or TRBD2 (5 bases each). The specimen was PBMCs, collected from a glioma patient whose treatment included an IDH1 peptide vaccine. The CDR3 DNA reads TGTGCCAGCAGCGGCCGGGACCAGGGAGAGACCCAGTACTTC. This codes for CASSGRDQGETQYF.